A selection of T cell receptor beta chains follows, all from one sample in a study of siplizumab effects on memory and regulatory T cells. Generated by immunoSEQ multiplex PCR, the TCRdb table keeps only in-frame clones and is missing some. The sample contains about 120,000 clones, around 95% of which appear only once. Material: non-Treg CD4+ T cells sorted from blood. Every receptor here comes from a human donor in good health. Each CDR3 is given with its conserved first and last residue. D genes are given only for firm matches. Rows give clone size only sometimes, using once, few, many, or a class for an expanded clone.

cdr3_nt	cdr3_aa	d_call	v_call	clone_size	j_call
TGTGCCACCAGCAGTAAACAGGGGGCACAGCCCCAGCATTTT	CATSSKQGAQPQHF	TRBD1	TRBV15	NA	TRBJ1-5
TGTGCCAGCAGAAGACAGGGTTCGAGGGCTTTCTTT	CASRRQGSRAFF	TRBD1	TRBV5-8	once	TRBJ1-1
TGTGCCTGGAGGGAAACTGAGGTTAACTATGGCTACACCTTC	CAWRETEVNYGYTF	NA	TRBV30	NA	TRBJ1-2
TGTGCCAGCAGCTTAGAACAGGTTCCCCCCTATGGCTACACCTTC	CASSLEQVPPYGYTF	NA	TRBV7-2	NA	TRBJ1-2
TGTGCCACCAGCCGGATGAGGCACCAAGAGACCCAGTACTTC	CATSRMRHQETQYF	NA	TRBV15	NA	TRBJ2-5
TGCGCCAGCAGCAGGGACAGGGCTCAAGAGACCCAGTACTTC	CASSRDRAQETQYF	TRBD1	TRBV5-1	NA	TRBJ2-5
TGTGCCAGTAGTATAGGTCTACTTCGCACAGATACGCAGTATTTT	CASSIGLLRTDTQYF	NA	TRBV19	NA	TRBJ2-3
TGTGCCAGCAGTGATTGGGGACAGGGGATGAATGAGCAGTTCTTC	CASSDWGQGMNEQFF	TRBD1	TRBV6-1	once	TRBJ2-1
TGTGCCACCAGCGGTGGACAGGGGGCCATAGATACGCAGTATTTT	CATSGGQGAIDTQYF	TRBD1	TRBV15	NA	TRBJ2-3
TGTGCCAGCAGCTTAGTTGTCGACACCGGGGAGCTGTTTTTT	CASSLVVDTGELFF	NA	TRBV7-9	NA	TRBJ2-2
TGCGCCAGCAGCCAAGATTCACAGGGAAGCTACAATGAGCAGTTCTTC	CASSQDSQGSYNEQFF	NA	TRBV4-1	NA	TRBJ2-1
TGCGCCAGCAGCCCACCGGGATTAGACACTGAAGCTTTCTTT	CASSPPGLDTEAFF	NA	TRBV5-1	NA	TRBJ1-1
TGTGCCAGCAGCCTCGGTTCAACCACCCCCTACGAGCAGTACTTC	CASSLGSTTPYEQYF	NA	TRBV7-2	NA	TRBJ2-7
TGTGCCAGCAGGAAGGACTCCTACAATGAGCAGTTCTTC	CASRKDSYNEQFF	NA	TRBV6-4	NA	TRBJ2-1
TGTGCCAGTAGTACCTACGGGACAGGGGCCTACGAGCAGTACTTC	CASSTYGTGAYEQYF	TRBD1	TRBV19	NA	TRBJ2-7
TGTGCCAGCAGCGGACAGACAGGGGCTGGAAACACCATATATTTT	CASSGQTGAGNTIYF	TRBD1	TRBV9	NA	TRBJ1-3
TGTGCCAGCAGTTACAGGAACATTCAGTACTTC	CASSYRNIQYF	NA	TRBV6-5	NA	TRBJ2-4
TGCGCCAGCAGTGTGGCGGGGGGCCGCCCCTACGAGCAGTACTTC	CASSVAGGRPYEQYF	TRBD2	TRBV10-1	NA	TRBJ2-7
TGTGCCAGTAGTATCTATATCAGGGCCGGAGATACGCAGTATTTT	CASSIYIRAGDTQYF	NA	TRBV19	NA	TRBJ2-3
TGTGCCAGTAGTATAGATCGAAGGATGGGGGTTCTTGCGACAGATACGCAGTATTTT	CASSIDRRMGVLATDTQYF	NA	TRBV19	NA	TRBJ2-3
TGTGCCAGCAGACCCCCTGGGACGGGGACCTACGAGCAGTACTTC	CASRPPGTGTYEQYF	NA	TRBV7-9	NA	TRBJ2-7
TGTGCCAGCAGCGGGAGCATGAACACTGAAGCTTTCTTT	CASSGSMNTEAFF	NA	TRBV28	few	TRBJ1-1
TGTGCCATCAGGGCTACAGGGGATTCCACTGAAGCTTTCTTT	CAIRATGDSTEAFF	TRBD1	TRBV10-3	few	TRBJ1-1
TGTGCCAGTACCGCGGCGGCAGGGGGAAGGTACGAGCAGTACTTC	CASTAAAGGRYEQYF	TRBD1	TRBV19	NA	TRBJ2-7
TGTGCCAGCAGTGACCTCGGGGGGCGGGTTCAGCCCCAGCATTTT	CASSDLGGRVQPQHF	NA	TRBV2	NA	TRBJ1-5
TGTGCCACAAAGCATGGTTACCCCCAAGAGACCCAGTACTTC	CATKHGYPQETQYF	NA	TRBV19	NA	TRBJ2-5
TGTGCCAGCAGCTTAGTACGCAGGGTTTACACCATATATTTT	CASSLVRRVYTIYF	NA	TRBV11-2	NA	TRBJ1-3
TGTGCCAGCAGCCGTAAACAGGGAAGCTCCTATAATTCACCCCTCCACTTT	CASSRKQGSSYNSPLHF	NA	TRBV7-2	NA	TRBJ1-6
TGTGCCAGTAGCTCGGGACAGGCCAATTCACCCCTCCACTTT	CASSSGQANSPLHF	TRBD1	TRBV19	NA	TRBJ1-6
TGTGCCAGGCCGACCGGGGCTCAAGAGACCCAGTACTTC	CARPTGAQETQYF	NA	TRBV6-4	NA	TRBJ2-5
TGTGCCAGTAGTATGGGGGTGGATGGAAACACCATATATTTT	CASSMGVDGNTIYF	NA	TRBV19	NA	TRBJ1-3
TGTGCCACAGCTTCGGGGGGCTCTAGCACAGATACGCAGTATTTT	CATASGGSSTDTQYF	NA	TRBV6-1	NA	TRBJ2-3
TGTGCCAGCAGCAAAGTTTGGGGGCCCTACGAGCAGTACTTC	CASSKVWGPYEQYF	NA	TRBV21-1	NA	TRBJ2-7
TGTGCCAGCAGTTTCCGTACTGAAGCTTTCTTT	CASSFRTEAFF	NA	TRBV28	once	TRBJ1-1
TGCAGCGTTGAAGATCAGGGAAAGGGAGATACGCAGTATTTT	CSVEDQGKGDTQYF	NA	TRBV29-1	NA	TRBJ2-3
TGTGCCAGCAGAGAGACCCAGTACTTC	CASRETQYF	NA	TRBV21-1	NA	TRBJ2-5
TGTGCCAGAAACTTCCGAGGCGGGACAGGGGAGACCGAGCAGTACTTC	CARNFRGGTGETEQYF	TRBD1	TRBV5-3	NA	TRBJ2-7
TGTGCCAGCAGCCCAGGGACGGACCCACCGGCAAAACTGTTTTTT	CASSPGTDPPAKLFF	NA	TRBV11-1	NA	TRBJ1-4
TGTGCCAGCAGTCAACTTAGCGGGGCCTACAATGAGCAGTTCTTC	CASSQLSGAYNEQFF	TRBD2	TRBV9	NA	TRBJ2-1
TGTGCCAGCAGTTTAATCGGACAGGGCTACGAGCAGTACTTC	CASSLIGQGYEQYF	TRBD1	TRBV28	NA	TRBJ2-7
TGTGCCAGCAGCTTCACGGGGGGCGCGAACACCGGGGAGCTGTTTTTT	CASSFTGGANTGELFF	NA	TRBV7-3	NA	TRBJ2-2
TGTGCCAGTTGTCTGCAGGACCTCTACGAGCAGTACTTC	CASCLQDLYEQYF	NA	TRBV2	NA	TRBJ2-7
TGTGCCAGCTCACCATTGACGGACCGCCAAGAGACCCAGTACTTC	CASSPLTDRQETQYF	NA	TRBV18	NA	TRBJ2-5
TGCGCCAGCCGACTCGGGACCTCTGGAAACACCATATATTTT	CASRLGTSGNTIYF	NA	TRBV4-1	NA	TRBJ1-3
TGTGCCAGCAGTGATCGGGAAGGACTTAATCGAGGCTACACCTTC	CASSDREGLNRGYTF	NA	TRBV2	once	TRBJ1-2
TGTGCCAGCAGTTCCGAATCCGGACAGGGGACCGTATATGGCTACACCTTC	CASSSESGQGTVYGYTF	TRBD1	TRBV27	NA	TRBJ1-2
TGTGCCAGCACCACCTCCCGGGGGACAGATACGCAGTATTTT	CASTTSRGTDTQYF	NA	TRBV28	NA	TRBJ2-3
TGTGCCAGCTCTCGGGGAAGGGCGGGGGGTGAGCAGTTCTTC	CASSRGRAGGEQFF	TRBD2	TRBV7-2	NA	TRBJ2-1
TGTGCCAGCTCACCAACGGGTGGACAGGGGGCGAACACCGGGGAGCTGTTTTTT	CASSPTGGQGANTGELFF	TRBD1	TRBV18	NA	TRBJ2-2
TGTGCCAGCAGGCGGACAGGCAGCTGGGGCTACACCTTC	CASRRTGSWGYTF	TRBD1	TRBV6-4	NA	TRBJ1-2